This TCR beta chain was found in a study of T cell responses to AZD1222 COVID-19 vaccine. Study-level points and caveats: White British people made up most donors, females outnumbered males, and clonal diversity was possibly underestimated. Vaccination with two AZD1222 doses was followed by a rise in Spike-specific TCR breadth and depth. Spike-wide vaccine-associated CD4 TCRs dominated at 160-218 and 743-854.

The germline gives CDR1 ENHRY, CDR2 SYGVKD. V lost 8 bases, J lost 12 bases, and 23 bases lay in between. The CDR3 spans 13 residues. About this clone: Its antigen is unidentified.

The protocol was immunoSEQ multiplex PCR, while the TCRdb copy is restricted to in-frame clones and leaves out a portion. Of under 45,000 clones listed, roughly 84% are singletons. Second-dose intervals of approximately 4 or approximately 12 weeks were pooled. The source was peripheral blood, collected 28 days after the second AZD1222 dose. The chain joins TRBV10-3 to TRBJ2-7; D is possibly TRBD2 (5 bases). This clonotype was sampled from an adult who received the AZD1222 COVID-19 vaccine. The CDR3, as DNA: TGTGCCATCGGAGCTGGTGAGACGCACGGAGGGTACTTC. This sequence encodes CAIGAGETHGGYF.